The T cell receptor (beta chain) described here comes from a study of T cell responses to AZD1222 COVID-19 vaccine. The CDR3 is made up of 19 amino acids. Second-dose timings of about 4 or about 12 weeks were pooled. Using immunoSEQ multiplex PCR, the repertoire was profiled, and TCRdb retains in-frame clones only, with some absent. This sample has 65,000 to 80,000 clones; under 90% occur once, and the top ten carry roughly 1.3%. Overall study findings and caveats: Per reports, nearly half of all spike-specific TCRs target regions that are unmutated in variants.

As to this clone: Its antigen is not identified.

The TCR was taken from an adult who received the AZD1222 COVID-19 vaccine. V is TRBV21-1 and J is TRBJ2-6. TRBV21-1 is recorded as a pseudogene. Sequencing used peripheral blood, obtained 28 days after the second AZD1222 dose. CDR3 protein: CASSKETAAAFSGANVLTF. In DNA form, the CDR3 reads TGTGCCAGCAGCAAAGAGACCGCCGCCGCTTTCTCTGGGGCCAACGTCCTGACTTTC.